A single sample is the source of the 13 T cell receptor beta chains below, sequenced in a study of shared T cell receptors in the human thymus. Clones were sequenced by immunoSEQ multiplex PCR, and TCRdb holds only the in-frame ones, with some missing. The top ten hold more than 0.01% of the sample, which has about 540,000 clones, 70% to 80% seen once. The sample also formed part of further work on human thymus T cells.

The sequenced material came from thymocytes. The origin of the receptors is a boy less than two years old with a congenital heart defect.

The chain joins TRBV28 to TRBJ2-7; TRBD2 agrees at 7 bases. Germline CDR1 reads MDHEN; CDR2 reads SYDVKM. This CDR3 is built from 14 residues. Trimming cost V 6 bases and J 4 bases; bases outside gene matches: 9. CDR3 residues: CASRQRGFWYEQYF. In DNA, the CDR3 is TGTGCCAGCAGACAGCGGGGCTTCTGGTACGAGCAGTACTTC.

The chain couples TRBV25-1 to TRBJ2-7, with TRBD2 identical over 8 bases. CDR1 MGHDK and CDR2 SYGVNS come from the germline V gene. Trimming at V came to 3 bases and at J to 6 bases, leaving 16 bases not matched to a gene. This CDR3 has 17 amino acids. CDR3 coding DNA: TGTGCCAGCAGTGATTCACTTAAGCGGGGGATACGAGGCGAGCAGTACTTC. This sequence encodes CASSDSLKRGIRGEQYF.

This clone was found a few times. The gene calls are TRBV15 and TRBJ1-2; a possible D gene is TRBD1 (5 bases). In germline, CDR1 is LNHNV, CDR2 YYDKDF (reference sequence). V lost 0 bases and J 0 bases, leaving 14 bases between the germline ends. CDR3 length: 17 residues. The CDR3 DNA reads TGTGCCACCAGCAGAGAACGTTCGGGGGATGCTAACTATGGCTACACCTTC. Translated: CATSRERSGDANYGYTF.

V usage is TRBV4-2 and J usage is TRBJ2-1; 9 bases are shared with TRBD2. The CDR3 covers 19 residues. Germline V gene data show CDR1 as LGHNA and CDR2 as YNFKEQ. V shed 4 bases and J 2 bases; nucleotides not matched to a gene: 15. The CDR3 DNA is TGTGCCAGCAGCCCACAGCGGGCTAGCGGGAATCCCACCTACAATGAGCAGTTCTTC. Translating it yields CASSPQRASGNPTYNEQFF.

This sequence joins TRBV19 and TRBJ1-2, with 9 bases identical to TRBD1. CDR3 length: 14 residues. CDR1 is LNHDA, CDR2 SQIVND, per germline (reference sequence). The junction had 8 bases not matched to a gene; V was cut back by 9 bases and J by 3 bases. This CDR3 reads CASRGDREYYGYTF. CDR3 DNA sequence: TGTGCCAGCCGGGGGGACAGGGAATACTATGGCTACACCTTC. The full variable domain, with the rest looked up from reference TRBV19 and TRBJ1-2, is DGGITQSPKYLFRKEGQNVTLSCEQNLNHDAMYWYRQDPGQGLRLIYYSQIVNDFQKGDIAEGYSVSREKKESFPLTVTSAQKNPTAFYLCASRGDREYYGYTFGSGTRLTVV.

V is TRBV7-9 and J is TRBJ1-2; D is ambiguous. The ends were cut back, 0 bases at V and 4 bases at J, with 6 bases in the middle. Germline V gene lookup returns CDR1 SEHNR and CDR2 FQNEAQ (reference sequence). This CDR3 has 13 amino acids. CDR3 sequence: CASSLARPYGYTF. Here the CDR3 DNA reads TGTGCCAGCAGCTTAGCGCGCCCCTATGGCTACACCTTC. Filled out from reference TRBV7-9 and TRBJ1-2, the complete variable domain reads DTGVSQNPRHKITKRGQNVTFRCDPISEHNRLYWYRQTLGQGPEFLTYFQNEAQLEKSRLLSDRFSAERPKGSFSTLEIQRTEQGDSAMYLCASSLARPYGYTFGSGTRLTVV.

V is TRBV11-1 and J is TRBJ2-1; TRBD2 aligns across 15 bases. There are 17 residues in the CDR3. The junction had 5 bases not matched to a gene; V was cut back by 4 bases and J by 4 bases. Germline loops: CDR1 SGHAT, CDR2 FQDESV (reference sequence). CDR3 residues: CASSSRTSGRVYNEQFF. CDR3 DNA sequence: TGTGCCAGCAGCTCCCGGACTAGCGGGAGGGTTTACAATGAGCAGTTCTTC.

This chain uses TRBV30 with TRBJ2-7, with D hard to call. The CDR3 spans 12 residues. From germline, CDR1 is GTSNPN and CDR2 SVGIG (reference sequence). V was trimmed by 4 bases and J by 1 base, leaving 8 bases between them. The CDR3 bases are TGTGCCTGGACTACCCCATCCTACGAGCAGTACTTC. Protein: CAWTTPSYEQYF.

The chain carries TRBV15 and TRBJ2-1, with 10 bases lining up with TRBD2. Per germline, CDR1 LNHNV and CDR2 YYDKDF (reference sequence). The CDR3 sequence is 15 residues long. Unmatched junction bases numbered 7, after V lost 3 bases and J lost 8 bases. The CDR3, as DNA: TGTGCCACCAGCAGTTCTAGCGGGAGTGGGGATGAGCAGTTCTTC. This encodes CATSSSSGSGDEQFF.

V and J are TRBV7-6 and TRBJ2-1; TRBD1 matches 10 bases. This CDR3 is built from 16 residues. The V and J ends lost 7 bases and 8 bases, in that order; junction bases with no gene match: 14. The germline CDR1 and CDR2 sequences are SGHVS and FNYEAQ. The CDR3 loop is CASTHPGQGSLDEQFF. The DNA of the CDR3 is TGTGCCAGCACCCATCCGGGACAGGGGTCTTTGGATGAGCAGTTCTTC.

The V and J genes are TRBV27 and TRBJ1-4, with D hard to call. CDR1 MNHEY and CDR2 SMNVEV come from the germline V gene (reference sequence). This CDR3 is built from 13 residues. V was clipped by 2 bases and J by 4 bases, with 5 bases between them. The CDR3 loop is CASSLRGNEKLFF. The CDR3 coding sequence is TGTGCCAGCAGTTTAAGAGGTAATGAAAAACTGTTTTTT.

The CDR3 region is CASSQVTGAPTDTQYF. DNA of the CDR3: TGCGCCAGCAGCCAAGTTACAGGGGCACCCACAGATACGCAGTATTTT. The chain couples TRBV4-3 to TRBJ2-3; 7 bases line up with TRBD1. The CDR3 runs 16 residues. The germline CDR1 and CDR2 sequences are LGHNA and YSLEER. The J segment lost 2 bases and the V segment lost 1 base, leaving 6 bases of the junction unmatched.

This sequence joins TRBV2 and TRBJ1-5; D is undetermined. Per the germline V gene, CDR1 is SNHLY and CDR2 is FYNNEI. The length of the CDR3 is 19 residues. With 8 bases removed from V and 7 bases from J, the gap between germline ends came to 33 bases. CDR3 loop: CASAHPGGLDNSRAQPQHF. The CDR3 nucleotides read TGTGCCAGCGCACACCCAGGCGGACTAGACAACTCCCGGGCCCAGCCCCAGCATTTT.